The clone carrying this T cell receptor (beta chain) showed up just a few times. The antigen is not known. The sample originates from a study of circulating CD8 cells and anti-PD-1 response in melanoma. The study's findings and limits: Patients included both untreated and previously treated individuals. Published repertoire comparisons used only baseline and M1 samples.

Live CD3+CD8+TCRalphabeta+ cells were sorted into four subsets by PD-1 and/or TIGIT. The germline V gene has CDR1 MDHEN and CDR2 SYDVKM. The CDR3 is 17 amino acids. V was clipped by 7 bases and J by 2 bases; unmatched bases: 17. Each library started from about 15 ng of total RNA using the QIAseq Immune Repertoire TCR panel. TCRdb ran MiXCR on the reads and lists one entry per CDR3 protein. The sample includes approximately 920 distinct CDR3 sequences, 6.9% of them seen just once. The J gene is TRBJ2-7, the V gene TRBV28, with TRBD2 matching 7 bases. This specimen consisted of CD8+ T cells from PBMCs, obtained at baseline or after one month of anti-PD-1 therapy (not recorded which). This receptor was identified in a human donor with melanoma. Here the CDR3 reads CASTTPEGGSNTYEQYF. CDR3 DNA: TGTGCCAGCACCACTCCAGAAGGCGGGAGTAACACCTACGAGCAGTACTTC. The whole variable domain, filled in from reference TRBV28 and TRBJ2-7, reads DVKVTQSSRYLVKRTGEKVFLECVQDMDHENMFWYRQDPGLGLRLIYFSYDVKMKEKGDIPEGYSVSREKKERFSLILESASTNQTSMYLCASTTPEGGSNTYEQYFGPGTRLTVT.